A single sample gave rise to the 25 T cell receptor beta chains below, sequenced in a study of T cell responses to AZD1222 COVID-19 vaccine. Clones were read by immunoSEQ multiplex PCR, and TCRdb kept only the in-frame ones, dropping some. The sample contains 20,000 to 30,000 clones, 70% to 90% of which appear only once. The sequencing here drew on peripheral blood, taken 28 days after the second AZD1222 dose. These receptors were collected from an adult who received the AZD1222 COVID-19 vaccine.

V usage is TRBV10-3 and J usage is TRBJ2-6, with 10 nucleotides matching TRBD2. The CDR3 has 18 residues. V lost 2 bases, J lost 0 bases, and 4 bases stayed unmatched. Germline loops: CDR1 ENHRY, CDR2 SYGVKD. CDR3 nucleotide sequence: TGTGCCATCAGTGAGGAGCGGGGGGGCTCCTCTGGGGCCAACGTCCTGACTTTC. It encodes CAISEERGGSSGANVLTF.

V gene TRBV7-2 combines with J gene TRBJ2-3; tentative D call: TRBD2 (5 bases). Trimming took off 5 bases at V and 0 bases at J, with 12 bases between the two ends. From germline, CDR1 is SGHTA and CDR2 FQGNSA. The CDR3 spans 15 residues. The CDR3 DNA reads TGTGCCAGCAGCCGCTCCCCTAGCAGCACAGATACGCAGTATTTT. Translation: CASSRSPSSTDTQYF.

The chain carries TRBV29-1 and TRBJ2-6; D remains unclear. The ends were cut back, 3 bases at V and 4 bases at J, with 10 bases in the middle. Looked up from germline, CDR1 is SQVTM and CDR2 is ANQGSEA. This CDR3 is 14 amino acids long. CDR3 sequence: CSVDGSTGANVLTF. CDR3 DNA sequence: TGCAGCGTTGACGGTTCAACCGGGGCCAACGTCCTGACTTTC.

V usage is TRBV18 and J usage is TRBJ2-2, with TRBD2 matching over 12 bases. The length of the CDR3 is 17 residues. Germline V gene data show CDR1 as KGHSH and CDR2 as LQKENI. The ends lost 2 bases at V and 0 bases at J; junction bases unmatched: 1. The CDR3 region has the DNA TGTGCCAGCTCACCAGGACTAGCGGGGCCGAACACCGGGGAGCTGTTTTTT. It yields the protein CASSPGLAGPNTGELFF.

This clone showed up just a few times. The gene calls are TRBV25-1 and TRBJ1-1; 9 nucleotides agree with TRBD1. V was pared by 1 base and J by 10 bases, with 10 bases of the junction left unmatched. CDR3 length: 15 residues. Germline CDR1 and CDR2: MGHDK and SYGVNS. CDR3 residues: CASSESSDRGAGAFF. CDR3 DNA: TGTGCCAGCAGTGAATCCTCCGACAGGGGGGCTGGAGCTTTCTTT.

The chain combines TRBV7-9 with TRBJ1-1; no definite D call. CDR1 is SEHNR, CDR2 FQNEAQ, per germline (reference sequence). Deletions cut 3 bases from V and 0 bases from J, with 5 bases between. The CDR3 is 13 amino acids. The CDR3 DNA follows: TGTGCCAGCAGCTTGGTTATGAACACTGAAGCTTTCTTT. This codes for CASSLVMNTEAFF.

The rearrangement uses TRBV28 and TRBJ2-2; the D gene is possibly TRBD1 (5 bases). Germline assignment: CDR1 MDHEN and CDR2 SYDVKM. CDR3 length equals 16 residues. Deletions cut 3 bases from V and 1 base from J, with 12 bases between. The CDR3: CASSFRRAQNTGELFF. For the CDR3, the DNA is TGTGCCAGCAGTTTCCGCAGGGCCCAGAACACCGGGGAGCTGTTTTTT.

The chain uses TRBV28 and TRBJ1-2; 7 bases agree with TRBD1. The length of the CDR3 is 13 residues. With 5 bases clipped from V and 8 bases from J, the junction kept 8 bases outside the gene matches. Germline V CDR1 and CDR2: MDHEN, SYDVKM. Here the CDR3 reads CASSPTGSLGYTF. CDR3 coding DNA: TGTGCCAGCAGTCCGACAGGGAGCTTGGGCTACACCTTC.

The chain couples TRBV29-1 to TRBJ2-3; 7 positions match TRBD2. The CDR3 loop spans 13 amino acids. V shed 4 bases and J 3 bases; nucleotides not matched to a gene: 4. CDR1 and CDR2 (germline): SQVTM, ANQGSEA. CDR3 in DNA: TGCAGCGTTGGCCCGGGGGGAACAGATACGCAGTATTTT. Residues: CSVGPGGTDTQYF.

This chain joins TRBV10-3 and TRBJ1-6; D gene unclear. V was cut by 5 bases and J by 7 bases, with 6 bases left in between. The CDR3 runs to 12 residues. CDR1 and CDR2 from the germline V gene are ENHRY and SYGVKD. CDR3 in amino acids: CAISPQNSPLHF. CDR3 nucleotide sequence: TGTGCCATCAGTCCACAGAATTCACCCCTCCACTTT.

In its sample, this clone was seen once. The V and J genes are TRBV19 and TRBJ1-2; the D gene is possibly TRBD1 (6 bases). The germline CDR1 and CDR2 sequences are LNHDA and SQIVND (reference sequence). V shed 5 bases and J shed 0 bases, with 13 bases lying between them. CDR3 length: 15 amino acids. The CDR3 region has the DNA TGTGCCAGTAGTCCTTTACAGGGAGCTAACTATGGCTACACCTTC. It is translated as CASSPLQGANYGYTF.

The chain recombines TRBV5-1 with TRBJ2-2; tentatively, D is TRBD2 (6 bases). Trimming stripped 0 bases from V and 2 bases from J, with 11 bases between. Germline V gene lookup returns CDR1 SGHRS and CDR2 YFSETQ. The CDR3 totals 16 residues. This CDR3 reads CASSLVGGINTGELFF. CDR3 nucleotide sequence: TGCGCCAGCAGCTTGGTGGGCGGGATAAACACCGGGGAGCTGTTTTTT. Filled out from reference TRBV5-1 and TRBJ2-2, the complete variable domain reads KAGVTQTPRYLIKTRGQQVTLSCSPISGHRSVSWYQQTPGQGLQFLFEYFSETQRNKGNFPGRFSGRQFSNSRSEMNVSTLELGDSALYLCASSLVGGINTGELFFGEGSRLTVL.

The CDR3 here is CASSLAPKDYEQYF. CDR3 coding DNA: TGTGCCAGCAGCTTAGCCCCTAAGGACTACGAGCAGTACTTC. The chain couples TRBV7-2 to TRBJ2-7; D remains ambiguous. CDR1 and CDR2 from the germline V gene are SGHTA and FQGNSA. V lost 0 bases and J 3 bases, leaving 9 bases between the germline ends. This CDR3 contains 14 residues. The full variable domain, rest sourced from reference TRBV7-2 and TRBJ2-7, is GAGVSQSPSNKVTEKGKDVELRCDPISGHTALYWYRQSLGQGLEFLIYFQGNSAPDKSGLPSDRFSAERTGGSVSTLTIQRTQQEDSAVYLCASSLAPKDYEQYFGPGTRLTVT.

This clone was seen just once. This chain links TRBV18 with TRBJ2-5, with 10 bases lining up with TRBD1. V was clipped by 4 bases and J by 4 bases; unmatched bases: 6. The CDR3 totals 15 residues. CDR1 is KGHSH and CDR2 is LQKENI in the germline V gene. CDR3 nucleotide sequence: TGTGCCAGCTCACAAGGACAGGGGGGAGGAGAGACCCAGTACTTC. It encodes CASSQGQGGGETQYF.

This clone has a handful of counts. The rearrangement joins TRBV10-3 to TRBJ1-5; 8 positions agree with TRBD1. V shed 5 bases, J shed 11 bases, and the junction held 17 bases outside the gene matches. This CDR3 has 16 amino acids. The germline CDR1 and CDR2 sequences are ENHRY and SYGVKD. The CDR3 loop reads CAISPGTGAQRGSQHF. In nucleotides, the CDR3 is TGTGCCATCAGTCCCGGGACAGGAGCCCAAAGGGGGTCCCAGCATTTT.

As DNA, the CDR3 is TGTGCCAGCAGTTCCCGGCAGGGATCGGACACTGAAGCTTTCTTT. Encoded protein: CASSSRQGSDTEAFF. The rearrangement uses TRBV7-6 and TRBJ1-1, with D possibly TRBD1 on 5 matching bases. The V end was cut by 6 bases, the J end by 3 bases, with 17 bases between. The CDR3 loop spans 15 amino acids. CDR1 is SGHVS and CDR2 is FNYEAQ in the germline V gene.

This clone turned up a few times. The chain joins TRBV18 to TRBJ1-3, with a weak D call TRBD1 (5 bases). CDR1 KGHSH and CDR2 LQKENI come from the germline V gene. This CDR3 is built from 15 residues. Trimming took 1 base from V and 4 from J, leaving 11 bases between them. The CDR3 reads CASSPQSNRGNTIYF. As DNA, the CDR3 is TGTGCCAGCTCACCACAATCAAACAGGGGAAACACCATATATTTT.

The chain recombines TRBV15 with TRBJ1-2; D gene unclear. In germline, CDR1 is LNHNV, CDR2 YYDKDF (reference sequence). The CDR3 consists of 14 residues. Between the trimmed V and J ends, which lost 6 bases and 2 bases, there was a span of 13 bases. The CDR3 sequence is CATRTTGLNYGYTF. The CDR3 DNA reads TGTGCCACCAGAACAACGGGGTTGAACTATGGCTACACCTTC.

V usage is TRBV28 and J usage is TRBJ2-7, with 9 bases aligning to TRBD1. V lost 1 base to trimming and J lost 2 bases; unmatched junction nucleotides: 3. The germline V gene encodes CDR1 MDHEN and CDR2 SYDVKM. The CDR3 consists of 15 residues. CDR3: CASSLSGTGTYEQYF. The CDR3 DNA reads TGTGCCAGCAGTTTATCGGGGACAGGGACCTACGAGCAGTACTTC.

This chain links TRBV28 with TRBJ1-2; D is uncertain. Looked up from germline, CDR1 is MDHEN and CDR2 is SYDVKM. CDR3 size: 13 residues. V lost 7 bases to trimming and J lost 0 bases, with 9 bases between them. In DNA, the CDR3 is TGTGCCAGCACCCTTGGGCCTAACTATGGCTACACCTTC. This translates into CASTLGPNYGYTF.

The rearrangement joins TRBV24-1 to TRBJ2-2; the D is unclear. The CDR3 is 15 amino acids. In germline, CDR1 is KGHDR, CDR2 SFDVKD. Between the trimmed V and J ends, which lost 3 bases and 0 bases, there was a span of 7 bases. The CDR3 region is CATSDPGTNTGELFF. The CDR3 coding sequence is TGTGCCACCAGTGATCCAGGAACGAACACCGGGGAGCTGTTTTTT.

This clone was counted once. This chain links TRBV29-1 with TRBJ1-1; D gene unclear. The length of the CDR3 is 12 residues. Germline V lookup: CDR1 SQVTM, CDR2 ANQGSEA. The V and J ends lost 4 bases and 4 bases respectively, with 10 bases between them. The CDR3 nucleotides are TGCAGCGTTGTGGGGTGGTCCACTGAAGCTTTCTTT. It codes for CSVVGWSTEAFF.

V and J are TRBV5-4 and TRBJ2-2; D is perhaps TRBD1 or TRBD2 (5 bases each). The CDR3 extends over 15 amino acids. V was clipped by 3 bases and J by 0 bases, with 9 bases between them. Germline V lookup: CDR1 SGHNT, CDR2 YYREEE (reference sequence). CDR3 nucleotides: TGTGCCAGCAGCTGGGGGACGCCGAACACCGGGGAGCTGTTTTTT. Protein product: CASSWGTPNTGELFF.

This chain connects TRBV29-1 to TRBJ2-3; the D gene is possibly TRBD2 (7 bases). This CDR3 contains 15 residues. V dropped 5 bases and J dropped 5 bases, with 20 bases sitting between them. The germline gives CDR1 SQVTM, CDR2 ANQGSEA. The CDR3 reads CSVLGDRGAVDTQYF. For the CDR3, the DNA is TGCAGCGTTCTGGGGGACCGGGGGGCCGTAGATACGCAGTATTTT.

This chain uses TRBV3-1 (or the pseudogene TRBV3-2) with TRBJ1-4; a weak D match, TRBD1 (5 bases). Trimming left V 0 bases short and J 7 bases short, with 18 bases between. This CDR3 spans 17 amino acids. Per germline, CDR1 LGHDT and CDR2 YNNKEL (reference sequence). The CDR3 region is CASSQDRRPGTGEKLFF. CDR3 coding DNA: TGTGCCAGCAGCCAAGATCGTCGCCCAGGGACCGGTGAAAAACTGTTTTTT.